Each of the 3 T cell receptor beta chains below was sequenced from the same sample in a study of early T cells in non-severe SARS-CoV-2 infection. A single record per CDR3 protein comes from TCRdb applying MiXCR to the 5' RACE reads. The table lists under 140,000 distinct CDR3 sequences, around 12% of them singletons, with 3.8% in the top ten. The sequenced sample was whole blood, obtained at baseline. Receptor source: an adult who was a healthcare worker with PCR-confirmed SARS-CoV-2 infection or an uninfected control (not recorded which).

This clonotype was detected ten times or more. The CDR3 reads CSAFNRHAGNTEAFF. The DNA of the CDR3 is TGCAGTGCTTTTAACCGTCACGCCGGGAACACTGAAGCTTTCTTT. The chain is built from TRBV20-1 and TRBJ1-1; D remains ambiguous. Germline loops: CDR1 DFQATT, CDR2 SNEGSKA (reference sequence). Trimming pared 5 bases from V and 1 base from J, leaving 17 bases between. This CDR3 has 15 amino acids.

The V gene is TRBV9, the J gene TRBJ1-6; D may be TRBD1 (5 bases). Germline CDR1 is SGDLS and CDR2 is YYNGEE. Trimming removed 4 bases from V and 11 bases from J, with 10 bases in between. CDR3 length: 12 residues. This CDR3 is CASSLGGAPLHF. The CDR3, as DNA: TGTGCCAGCAGCCTGGGGGGGGCACCCCTCCACTTT.

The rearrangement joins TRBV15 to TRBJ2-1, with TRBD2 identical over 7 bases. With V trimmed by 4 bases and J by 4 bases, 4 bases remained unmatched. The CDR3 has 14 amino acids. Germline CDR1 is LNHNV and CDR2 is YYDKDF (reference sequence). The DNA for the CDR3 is TGTGCCACCAGCACCTTAGCGGGTTACAATGAGCAGTTCTTC. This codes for CATSTLAGYNEQFF.